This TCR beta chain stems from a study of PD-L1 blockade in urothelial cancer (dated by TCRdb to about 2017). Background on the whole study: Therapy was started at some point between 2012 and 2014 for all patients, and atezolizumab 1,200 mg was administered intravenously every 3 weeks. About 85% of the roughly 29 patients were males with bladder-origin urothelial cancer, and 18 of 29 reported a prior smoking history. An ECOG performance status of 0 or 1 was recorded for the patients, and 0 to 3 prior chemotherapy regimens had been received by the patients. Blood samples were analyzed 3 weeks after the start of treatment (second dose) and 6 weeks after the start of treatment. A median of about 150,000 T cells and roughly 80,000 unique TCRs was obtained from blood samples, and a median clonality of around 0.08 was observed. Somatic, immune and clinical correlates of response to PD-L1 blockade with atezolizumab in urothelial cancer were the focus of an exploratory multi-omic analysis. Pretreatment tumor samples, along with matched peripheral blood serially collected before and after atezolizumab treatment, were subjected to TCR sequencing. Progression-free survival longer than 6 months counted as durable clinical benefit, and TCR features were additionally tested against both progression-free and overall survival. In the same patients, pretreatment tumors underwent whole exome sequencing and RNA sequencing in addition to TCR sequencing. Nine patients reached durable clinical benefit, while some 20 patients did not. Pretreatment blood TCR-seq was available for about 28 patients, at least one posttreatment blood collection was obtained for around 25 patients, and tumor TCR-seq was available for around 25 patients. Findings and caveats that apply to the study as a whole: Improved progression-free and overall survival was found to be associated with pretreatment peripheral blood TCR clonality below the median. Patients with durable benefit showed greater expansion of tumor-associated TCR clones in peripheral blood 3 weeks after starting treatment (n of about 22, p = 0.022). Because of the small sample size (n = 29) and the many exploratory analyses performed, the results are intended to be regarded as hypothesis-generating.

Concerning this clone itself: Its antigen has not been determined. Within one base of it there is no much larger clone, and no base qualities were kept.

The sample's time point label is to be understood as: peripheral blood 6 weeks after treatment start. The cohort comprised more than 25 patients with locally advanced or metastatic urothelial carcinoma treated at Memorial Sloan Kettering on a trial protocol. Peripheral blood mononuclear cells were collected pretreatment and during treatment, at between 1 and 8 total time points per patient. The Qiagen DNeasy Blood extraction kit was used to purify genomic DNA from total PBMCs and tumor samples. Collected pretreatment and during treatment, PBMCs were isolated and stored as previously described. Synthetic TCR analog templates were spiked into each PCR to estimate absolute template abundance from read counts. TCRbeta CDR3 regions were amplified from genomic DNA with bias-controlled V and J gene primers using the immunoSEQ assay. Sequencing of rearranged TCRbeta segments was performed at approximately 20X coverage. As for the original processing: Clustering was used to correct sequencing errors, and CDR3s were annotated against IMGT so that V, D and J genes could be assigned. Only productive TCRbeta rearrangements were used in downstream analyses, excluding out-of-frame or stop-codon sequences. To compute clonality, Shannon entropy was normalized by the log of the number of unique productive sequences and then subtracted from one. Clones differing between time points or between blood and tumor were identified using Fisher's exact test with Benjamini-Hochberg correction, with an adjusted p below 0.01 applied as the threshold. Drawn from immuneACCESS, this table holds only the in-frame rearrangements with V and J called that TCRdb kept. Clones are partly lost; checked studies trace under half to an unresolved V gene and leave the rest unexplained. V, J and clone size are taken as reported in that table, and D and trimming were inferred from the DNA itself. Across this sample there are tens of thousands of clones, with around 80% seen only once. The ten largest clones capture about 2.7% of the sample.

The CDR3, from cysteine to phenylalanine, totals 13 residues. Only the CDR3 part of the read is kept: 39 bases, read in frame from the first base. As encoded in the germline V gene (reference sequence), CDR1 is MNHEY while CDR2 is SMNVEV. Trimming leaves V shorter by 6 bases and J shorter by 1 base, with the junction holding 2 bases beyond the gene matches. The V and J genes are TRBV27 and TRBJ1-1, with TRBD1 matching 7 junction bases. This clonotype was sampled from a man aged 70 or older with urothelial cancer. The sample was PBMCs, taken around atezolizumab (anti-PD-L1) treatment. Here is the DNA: TGTGCCAGCAGGGGGGACAGGAACACTGAAGCTTTCTTT. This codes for CASRGDRNTEAFF.